This entry lists 4 T cell receptor beta chains sequenced from one sample in a study of neurological immune-mediated disorders. TCRdb redid the calling of the 5' RACE reads with MiXCR, one entry per CDR3 protein. The sample shows roughly 15,000 distinct CDR3 sequences, roughly 14% of them seen only once. Sequenced sample: PBMCs. The source is a man aged 60 to 69 with HTLV-1-associated myelopathy (HAM/TSP).

This clonotype was seen repeatedly, ten times or more. The rearrangement joins TRBV20-1 to TRBJ1-1, with 9 nucleotides matching TRBD1. The germline gives CDR1 DFQATT, CDR2 SNEGSKA (reference sequence). V trimming: 5 bases; J trimming: 7 bases; junction bases outside the gene matches: 5. The CDR3 is 12 amino acids. CDR3 sequence (DNA): TGCAGTGCTGGGGGACAGGGAGATGAAGCTTTCTTT. This sequence encodes CSAGGQGDEAFF.

This clonotype appeared many times. This chain joins TRBV12-3 or TRBV12-4 and TRBJ1-5; TRBD1 is a possible D gene (5 bases). Trimming pared 6 bases from V and 5 bases from J, leaving 8 bases between. CDR3 size: 12 residues. CDR3 sequence reads: CASSGAHQPQHF. For the CDR3, the DNA is TGTGCCAGCAGCGGGGCCCATCAGCCCCAGCATTTT.

This clonotype was counted many times. The chain couples TRBV2 to TRBJ2-5; perhaps TRBD1 as D (6 bases). Germline lookup yields CDR1 SNHLY and CDR2 FYNNEI. V was pared by 5 bases and J by 4 bases, with 17 bases between. This CDR3 region has 15 residues. The CDR3 DNA sequence: TGTGCCAGCAGTCCGGGGAGCAGGGGTGGAGAGACCCAGTACTTC. Protein product: CASSPGSRGGETQYF.

This clonotype was observed many times. This chain connects TRBV7-9 to TRBJ1-1; weak D call: TRBD1 (5 bases). Per the germline V gene, CDR1 is SEHNR and CDR2 is FQNEAQ (reference sequence). The CDR3 length is 18 residues. V lost 1 base, J lost 5 bases, and 23 bases lay in between. The CDR3 DNA sequence: TGTGCCAGCAGCTTAGTAGGTAGGGCTGGCCTCCGGGGGACTGAAGCTTTCTTT. This codes for CASSLVGRAGLRGTEAFF.